This T cell receptor beta chain was identified in a study of control samples from healthy donors and cancer patients. Profiling relied on immunoSEQ multiplex PCR, and the TCRdb table lists in-frame clones only, not all of them. The sample holds 100,000 to 150,000 clones, about 89% seen once. The CDR3 loop spans 16 amino acids. Per the germline V gene, CDR1 is SGHNT and CDR2 is YENEEA. V was cut by 1 base and J by 3 bases, with 12 bases left in between. The chain recombines TRBV11-3 with TRBJ2-2; no clear D gene. The material sequenced was blood. The clonotype originates from a man between 60 and 70 years old in good health. This CDR3 reads CASSLGGIPDTGELFF. The CDR3 DNA sequence: TGTGCCAGCAGCTTAGGGGGAATTCCAGACACCGGGGAGCTGTTTTTT.